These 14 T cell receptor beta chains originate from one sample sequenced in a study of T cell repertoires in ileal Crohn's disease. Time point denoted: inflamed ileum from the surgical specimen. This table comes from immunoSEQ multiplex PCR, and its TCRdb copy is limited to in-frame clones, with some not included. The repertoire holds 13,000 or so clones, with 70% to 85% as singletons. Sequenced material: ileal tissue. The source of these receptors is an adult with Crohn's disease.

The CDR3 DNA reads TGTGCCAGCAGCCCTTGGACAGGGGACTCACCCCTCCACTTT. Translated: CASSPWTGDSPLHF. The chain joins TRBV11-2 to TRBJ1-6; 9 bases map to TRBD1. The CDR3 consists of 14 residues. Germline CDR1 is SGHAT and CDR2 is FQNNGV. Trimming at V came to 5 bases and at J to 10 bases, leaving 6 bases not matched to a gene. The full variable domain, in which reference TRBV11-2 and TRBJ1-6 provide the parts outside the CDR3, is EAGVAQSPRYKIIEKRQSVAFWCNPISGHATLYWYQQILGQGPKLLIQFQNNGVVDDSQLPKDRFSAERLKGVDSTLKIQPAKLEDSAVYLCASSPWTGDSPLHFGNGTRLTVT.

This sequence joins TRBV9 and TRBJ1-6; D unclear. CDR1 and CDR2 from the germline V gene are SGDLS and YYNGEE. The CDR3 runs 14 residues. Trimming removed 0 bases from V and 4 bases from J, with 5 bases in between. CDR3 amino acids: CASSVDGYNSPLHF. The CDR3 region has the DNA TGTGCCAGCAGCGTAGACGGTTATAATTCACCCCTCCACTTT.

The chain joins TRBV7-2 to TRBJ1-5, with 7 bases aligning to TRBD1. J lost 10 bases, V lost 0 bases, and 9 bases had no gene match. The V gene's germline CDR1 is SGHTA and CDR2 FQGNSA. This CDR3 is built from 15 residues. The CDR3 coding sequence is TGTGCCAGCAGCTTAGCACCGACAGGGAATCCCCCCCAGCATTTT. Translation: CASSLAPTGNPPQHF. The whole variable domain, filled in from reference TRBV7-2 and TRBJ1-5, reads GAGVSQSPSNKVTEKGKDVELRCDPISGHTALYWYRQSLGQGLEFLIYFQGNSAPDKSGLPSDRFSAERTGGSVSTLTIQRTQQEDSAVYLCASSLAPTGNPPQHFGDGTRLSIL.

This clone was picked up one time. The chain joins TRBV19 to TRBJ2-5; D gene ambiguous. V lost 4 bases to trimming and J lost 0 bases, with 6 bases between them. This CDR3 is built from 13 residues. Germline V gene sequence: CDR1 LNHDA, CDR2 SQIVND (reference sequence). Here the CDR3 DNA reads TGTGCCAGTAGTAAAGGCAACCAAGAGACCCAGTACTTC. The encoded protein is CASSKGNQETQYF.

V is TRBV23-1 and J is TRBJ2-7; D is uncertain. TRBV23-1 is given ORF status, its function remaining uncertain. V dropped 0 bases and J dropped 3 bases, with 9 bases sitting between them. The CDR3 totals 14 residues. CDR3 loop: CASSQSPPNYEQYF. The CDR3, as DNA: TGCGCCAGCAGTCAATCCCCACCGAACTACGAGCAGTACTTC.

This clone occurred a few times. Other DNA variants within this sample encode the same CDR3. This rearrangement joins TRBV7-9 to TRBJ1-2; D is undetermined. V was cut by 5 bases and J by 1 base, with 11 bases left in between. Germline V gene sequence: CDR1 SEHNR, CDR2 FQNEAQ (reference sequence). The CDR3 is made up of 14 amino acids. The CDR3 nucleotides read TGTGCCAGCAGCCCCTCCGGCGGTAACTATGGCTACACCTTC. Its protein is CASSPSGGNYGYTF.

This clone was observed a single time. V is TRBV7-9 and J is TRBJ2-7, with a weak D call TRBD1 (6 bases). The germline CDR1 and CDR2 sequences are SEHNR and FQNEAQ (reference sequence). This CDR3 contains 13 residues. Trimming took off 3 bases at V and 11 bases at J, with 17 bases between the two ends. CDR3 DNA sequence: TGTGCCAGCAGCTTCTCCGGCAGGGGTGAGGAGTACTTC. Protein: CASSFSGRGEEYF.

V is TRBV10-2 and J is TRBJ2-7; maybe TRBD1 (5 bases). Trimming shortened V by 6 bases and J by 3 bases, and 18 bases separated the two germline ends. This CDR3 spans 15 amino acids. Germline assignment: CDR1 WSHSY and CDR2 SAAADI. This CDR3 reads CASSQGFPLNYEQYF. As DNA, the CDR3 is TGCGCCAGCAGCCAGGGATTCCCACTCAACTACGAGCAGTACTTC.

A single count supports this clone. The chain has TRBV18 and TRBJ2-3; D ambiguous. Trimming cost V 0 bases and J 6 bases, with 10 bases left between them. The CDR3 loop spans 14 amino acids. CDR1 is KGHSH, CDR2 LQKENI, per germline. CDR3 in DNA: TGTGCCAGCTCACCACCCGCAGGTCTGGATACGCAGTATTTT. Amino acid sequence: CASSPPAGLDTQYF.

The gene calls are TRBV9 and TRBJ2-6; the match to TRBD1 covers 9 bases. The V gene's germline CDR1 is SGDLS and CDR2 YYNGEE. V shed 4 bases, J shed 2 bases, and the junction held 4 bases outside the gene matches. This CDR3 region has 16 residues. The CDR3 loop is CASSSRTGAGANVLTF. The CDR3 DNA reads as TGTGCCAGCAGCAGCCGGACAGGGGCTGGGGCCAACGTCCTGACTTTC.

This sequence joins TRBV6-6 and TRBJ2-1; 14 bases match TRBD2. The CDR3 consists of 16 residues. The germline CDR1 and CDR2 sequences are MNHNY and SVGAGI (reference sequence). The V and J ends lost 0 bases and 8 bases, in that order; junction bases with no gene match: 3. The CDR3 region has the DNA TGTGCCAGCAGTTACTCTAGACTAGCGGGGGGGCATGAGCAGTTCTTC. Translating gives CASSYSRLAGGHEQFF.

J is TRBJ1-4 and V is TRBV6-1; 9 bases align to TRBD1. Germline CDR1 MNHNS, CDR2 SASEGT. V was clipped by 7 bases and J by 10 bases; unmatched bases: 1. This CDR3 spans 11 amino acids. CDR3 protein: CASMTGGKLFF. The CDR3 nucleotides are TGTGCCAGCATGACAGGGGGAAAACTGTTTTTT.

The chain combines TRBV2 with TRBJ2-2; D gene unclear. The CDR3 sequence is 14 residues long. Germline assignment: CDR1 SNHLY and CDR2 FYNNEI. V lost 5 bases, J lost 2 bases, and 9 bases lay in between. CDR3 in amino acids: CASSLDGNTGELFF. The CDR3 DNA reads TGTGCCAGCAGTCTGGACGGTAACACCGGGGAGCTGTTTTTT. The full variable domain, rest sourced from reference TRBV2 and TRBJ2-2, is EPEVTQTPSHQVTQMGQEVILRCVPISNHLYFYWYRQILGQKVEFLVSFYNNEISEKSEIFDDQFSVERPDGSNFTLKIRSTKLEDSAMYFCASSLDGNTGELFFGEGSRLTVL.

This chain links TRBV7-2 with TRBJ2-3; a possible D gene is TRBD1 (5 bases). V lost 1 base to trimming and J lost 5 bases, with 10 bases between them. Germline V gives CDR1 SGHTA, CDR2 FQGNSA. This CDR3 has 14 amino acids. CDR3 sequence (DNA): TGTGCCAGCAGCTTAGAACAGGAAGTAGATACGCAGTATTTT. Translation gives CASSLEQEVDTQYF.